This T cell receptor (beta chain) was obtained from a study of shared T cell receptors in the human thymus. Libraries were prepared by immunoSEQ multiplex PCR; TCRdb keeps only in-frame clonotypes and omits some of them. The sample includes 500,000 to 750,000 clones, approximately 90% of them seen just once. Germline CDR1 reads KGHSH; CDR2 reads LQKENI. V was pared by 2 bases and J by 4 bases, with 15 bases between. The CDR3 length is 16 residues. These data were also filed under a second study, of human thymus T cells. That paper notes: Resections from corrective heart surgery provided thymus tissue. Thymic repertoires overlap heavily among unrelated individuals, related research has reported.

The clonotype comes from a boy younger than two with a congenital heart defect. The sequenced sample consisted of thymocytes. The chain is built from TRBV18 and TRBJ2-1; D unclear. The CDR3 DNA reads as TGTGCCAGCTCACCAGTATGGCAGATTCCTTACAATGAGCAGTTCTTC. Protein sequence: CASSPVWQIPYNEQFF.